This T cell receptor (beta chain) emerged from a study of T cell responses to AZD1222 COVID-19 vaccine listed by TCRdb under 2021. In the study overall: AZD1222 recipients given second doses at about 4 weeks or at about 12 weeks were pooled, since spike-specific TCR depth and breadth were not found to differ between the two schedules. TCR sequencing covered 230 to 250 trial participants: 200 to 210 given two doses of AZD1222 and approximately 26 given two doses of MenACWY control vaccine. Trial participants were enrolled into age subgroups of 18-55, 56-69 and 70-plus years, which contained approximately 150, 28 and 58 TCR-sequenced participants, respectively. The paper's findings and limits, for the study overall: In the small 56-69-year group, the increase in depth fell short of significance, most likely because of low power. CD4 TCRs associated with the vaccine covered the entire spike protein, and the dominant responses were in regions 160-218 and 743-854. Epitopes outside the regions mutated in the B.1.351 and B.1.1.7 variants were reportedly recognized by nearly half of the unique spike-specific TCRs. Only six AZD1222 recipients were SARS-CoV-2 seropositive at baseline, limiting conclusions about previously exposed vaccinees. Participants were mostly white British and included more females than males, and it was suggested by the authors that clonal diversity may have been underestimated. Because no samples from the day 14 peak response were available, repertoires could be characterized only after the peak T cell response. A significant rise in spike-specific TCR breadth and depth was observed after two AZD1222 doses relative to day 0 and relative to MenACWY recipients.

With regard to this clone: Its antigen is currently not known. One base away there is no much larger clone; base qualities are not given.

The CDR3 regions of human TCRbeta chains were subjected to immunosequencing. In the paper's pipeline: TCRs in the repertoires were compared against a reference library of SARS-CoV-2-specific TCRs that had been generated with the MIRA antigen-specificity platform. Breadth was defined as the fraction of unique TCRs that were SARS-CoV-2-associated. Depth was defined as the fraction of total T cells that were SARS-CoV-2-associated. Each spike-specific TCR was assigned to its reactive spike region and to a CD4 or CD8 class using the MIRA data. Log10-transformed breadth and depth values were compared by one-way ANOVA with Sidak's multiple comparisons tests. TCRdb took over this immuneACCESS table, retaining in-frame rearrangements with V and J assigned. Such tables are incomplete; in checked studies, under half of the missing clones stem from an unresolved V gene, and the remainder is unexplained. The V and J calls and clone size come from that table; D and trimming were worked out from the DNA. The sample table holds around 150,000 clones, of which about 93% were seen once. Around 5.4% of the sample rests with the top ten.

The label giving this sample's time point can be read as: baseline before first vaccination. The vaccinee samples were drawn from two UK trials, COV001 and COV002, one of which was a single-blind randomized controlled phase 2/3 trial testing AZD1222 (ChAdOx1 nCoV-19) in healthy adults. Trial participant PBMC samples were collected at day 0 and day 28 after the second dose for TCRbeta chain sequencing. From the germline V gene, CDR1 is MGHDK and CDR2 is SYGVNS. V has 7 bases trimmed and J has 5 bases trimmed; junction bases matching no gene number 13. Counted from cysteine to phenylalanine, this CDR3 has 15 amino acids. Just the 45-base CDR3 DNA is kept, in frame starting at base 1.

Specimen: peripheral blood, collected on day 0 of AZD1222 vaccination. The chain couples TRBV25-1 to TRBJ2-5, and TRBD1 matches 7 of the central bases. This TCR came from an adult in good health. The CDR3: CASMARVTGWETQYF. The DNA reads TGTGCCAGCATGGCTAGGGTGACAGGGTGGGAGACCCAGTACTTC. The reference TRBV25-1 and TRBJ2-5 proteins fill in what lies around the CDR3, so the full variable domain reads EADIYQTPRYLVIGTGKKITLECSQTMGHDKMYWYQQDPGMELHLIHYSYGVNSTEKGDLSSESTVSRIRTEHFPLTLESARPSHTSQYLCASMARVTGWETQYFGPGTRLLVL.